This T cell receptor beta chain is from a study of shared clonotypes between healthy human individuals. Overall study: The study used three CD4 naive, three CD4 memory, two CD8 naive and one CD8 memory plate per donor. Findings and caveats of the study: Among the subsets, naive ones generally showed larger estimated richness than memory ones.

This clone was picked up one time. The target antigen is unknown. The material for each subset, its genomic DNA, was split evenly across several immunoSEQ plates. Generated by immunoSEQ multiplex PCR, the TCRdb table keeps only in-frame clones and is missing some. The sample contains approximately 1.5 million clones, approximately 98% of which appear only once. The CDR3 consists of 14 residues. Germline CDR1 reads SGHTA; CDR2 reads FQGNSA. V dropped 1 base and J dropped 5 bases, with 11 bases sitting between them. The rearrangement uses TRBV7-2 and TRBJ1-2, with D uncertain. The sequenced sample consisted of naive CD4+ T cells sorted from blood. This sample's subset: CD45RA+ positively selected. This TCR was sampled from a man aged 25 to 45 in good health. The CDR3 loop is CASSLVGSRYGYTF. The CDR3 DNA sequence: TGTGCCAGCAGCTTAGTGGGCAGTCGATATGGCTACACCTTC.